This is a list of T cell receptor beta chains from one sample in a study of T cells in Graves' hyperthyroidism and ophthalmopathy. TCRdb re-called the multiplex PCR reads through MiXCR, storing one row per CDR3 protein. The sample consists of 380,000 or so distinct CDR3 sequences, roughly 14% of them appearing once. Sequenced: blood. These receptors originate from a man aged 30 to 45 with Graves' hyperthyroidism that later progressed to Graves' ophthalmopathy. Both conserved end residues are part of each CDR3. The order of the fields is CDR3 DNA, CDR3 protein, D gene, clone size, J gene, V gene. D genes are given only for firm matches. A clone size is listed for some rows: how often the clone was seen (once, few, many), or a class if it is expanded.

TGTGCCAGCAGCCCCATAGCGGGGGGGCTGAATGAGCAGTTCTTC,CASSPIAGGLNEQFF,TRBD2,few,TRBJ2-1,TRBV9
TGTGCCAGCAGTTACTCGGGACAGGGGGTTTCCTACGAGCAGTACTTC,CASSYSGQGVSYEQYF,TRBD1,.,TRBJ2-7,TRBV6-5
TGTGCCAGCAGTGACTCGAGCAGGGATAACTATGGCTACACCTTC,CASSDSSRDNYGYTF,.,few,TRBJ1-2,TRBV6-4
TGTGCCAGCAGTTACGACAGAAAAAAAGGTTATGGCTACACCTTC,CASSYDRKKGYGYTF,.,.,TRBJ1-2,TRBV6-5
TGTGCCAGCAGTGCAGGTAACGTTAGGCCCCAGCATTTT,CASSAGNVRPQHF,.,many,TRBJ1-5,TRBV2
TGCAGTGCCACGAACTCCTACAATGAGCAGTTCTTC,CSATNSYNEQFF,.,few,TRBJ2-1,TRBV20-1
TGTGCCAGCAGGGGGGACAGGGGAGGAGCTTTCTTT,CASRGDRGGAFF,TRBD1,many,TRBJ1-1,TRBV28
TGTGCCAGCAGTACCAGACAGGGCGGTGACGCTTTCTTT,CASSTRQGGDAFF,TRBD1,few,TRBJ1-1,TRBV27
TGTGCCAGCAGCCTCACCGGGAGATTTGGCAATGAGCAGTTCTTC,CASSLTGRFGNEQFF,.,few,TRBJ2-1,TRBV6-2/TRBV6-3
TGCAGTGCTAGTAGGGGGCACCTTCAGCCCCAGCATTTT,CSASRGHLQPQHF,TRBD1,.,TRBJ1-5,TRBV20-1
TGTGCCAGCAGGACGCCCTCAGGCTACGAGCAGTACTTC,CASRTPSGYEQYF,.,.,TRBJ2-7,TRBV28
TGTGCCAGCAGTTCCCCCGCTTCCGGGACAGGGAGCTACGAGCAGTACTTC,CASSSPASGTGSYEQYF,TRBD1,many,TRBJ2-7,TRBV6-1
TGTGCCAGCAGCCCTGAGGGGAGGGGTGAAAAACTGTTTTTT,CASSPEGRGEKLFF,.,many,TRBJ1-4,TRBV3-1
TGTGCCAGCAGCCCCGTGGGTCTAATAGATGAAAAACTGTTTTTT,CASSPVGLIDEKLFF,.,many,TRBJ1-4,TRBV28
TGTGCCAGCAGCCAAGAACTAGCGGGGGGGCCGTCCTACAATGAGCAGTTCTTC,CASSQELAGGPSYNEQFF,TRBD2,.,TRBJ2-1,TRBV3-1
TGTGCCAGCAAACAGGGGGGGCTCTACAATGAGCAGTTCTTC,CASKQGGLYNEQFF,.,.,TRBJ2-1,TRBV6-1
TGTGCCAGCAGTTTCCTCCAAGGGTCTCTCTCTCTCGGGGGCTACACCTTC,CASSFLQGSLSLGGYTF,.,few,TRBJ1-2,TRBV27
TGTGCCAGCACGCCTAGCGGGGGTACCTACAATGAGCAGTTCTTC,CASTPSGGTYNEQFF,TRBD2,.,TRBJ2-1,TRBV6-1
TGTGCCAGCAGTGAAATGGGGGTTGCTGAAGCTTTCTTT,CASSEMGVAEAFF,.,many,TRBJ1-1,TRBV2
TGTGCCAGCAGCCTACGTAACGAAGACGAAGCTTTCTTT,CASSLRNEDEAFF,.,many,TRBJ1-1,TRBV4-2
TGTGCCAGCATCCACCCTGGACCCGAGGGGAGCAATGAGCAGTTCTTC,CASIHPGPEGSNEQFF,.,many,TRBJ2-1,TRBV12-3/TRBV12-4
TGTGCCTGGAGTGTACCCTCGGAGACTGGCTACACCTTC,CAWSVPSETGYTF,.,.,TRBJ1-2,TRBV30
TGTGCCAGCAGGGCCTATACAGGGAACACTGAAGCTTTCTTT,CASRAYTGNTEAFF,.,many,TRBJ1-1,TRBV6-2/TRBV6-3
TGTGCCAGCAGCACACCGGCAAAGGGGACCGGGGAGCTGTTTTTT,CASSTPAKGTGELFF,.,.,TRBJ2-2,TRBV9
TGTGCCATCAGTGACCCGGGACAGGGTCTAGCCAAAAACATTCAGTACTTC,CAISDPGQGLAKNIQYF,TRBD1,.,TRBJ2-4,TRBV10-3
TGTGCCAGCAGTTCGCCGGACAGGGAGCACGAGCAGTACTTC,CASSSPDREHEQYF,TRBD1,few,TRBJ2-7,TRBV28
TGTGCCAGCAGCTCGTTCGGGGGCGGGGGCACTGAAGCTTTCTTT,CASSSFGGGGTEAFF,.,many,TRBJ1-1,TRBV5-4
TGTGCCAGCAGTCCAGACCAGGCCACTGAAGCTTTCTTT,CASSPDQATEAFF,.,many,TRBJ1-1,TRBV12-3/TRBV12-4
TGTGCCAGCAGTTTAAACCGGGACAGGGCCTACGAGCAGTACTTC,CASSLNRDRAYEQYF,TRBD1,few,TRBJ2-7,TRBV28
TGTGCCACACAGGGTTGGGAAGAGACCCAGTACTTC,CATQGWEETQYF,.,.,TRBJ2-5,TRBV24-1
TGTGCCAGCAGCTTGTTGGACACGAGCTCCTATAATTCACCCCTCCACTTT,CASSLLDTSSYNSPLHF,.,few,TRBJ1-6,TRBV5-6
TGTGCCAGCAGCACCGGACTAGCGGGGGGTACCTACGAGCAGTACTTC,CASSTGLAGGTYEQYF,TRBD2,few,TRBJ2-7,TRBV5-4
TGTGCCAGCAGTTTATTCGTCGGAAGCTCCTATAATTCACCCCTCCACTTT,CASSLFVGSSYNSPLHF,.,many,TRBJ1-6,TRBV28
TGTGCCAGCAGCGTAGGGGGGACCCAAGCCGGGGAGCTGTTTTTT,CASSVGGTQAGELFF,.,many,TRBJ2-2,TRBV9
TGTGCCAGCAGGTTTAGCGGGGGGAGCTCCTACAATGAGCAGTTCTTC,CASRFSGGSSYNEQFF,TRBD2,.,TRBJ2-1,TRBV5-4
TGTGCCAGCAGTTCAGAGAGAACAACTAATGAAAAACTGTTTTTT,CASSSERTTNEKLFF,.,many,TRBJ1-4,TRBV6-1
TGTGCCAGCAGCCAAGGACTAGCTCTCAATGAGCAGTTCTTC,CASSQGLALNEQFF,TRBD2,many,TRBJ2-1,TRBV11-2
TGTGCCAGCAGGCGCAACGAGGGGGCGAGTCAGCCCCAGCATTTT,CASRRNEGASQPQHF,TRBD1,many,TRBJ1-5,TRBV27
TGCGCCAGCAGCCAAGATGTCCAGGTAACTGACTCTGGAAACACCATATATTTT,CASSQDVQVTDSGNTIYF,.,.,TRBJ1-3,TRBV4-1
TGTGCCAGCAGCCCCACGGGGACTTATGGCTACACCTTC,CASSPTGTYGYTF,.,many,TRBJ1-2,TRBV7-6
TGCGCCAGCAGCTTGTACAGTCTTTTCACAGATACGCAGTATTTT,CASSLYSLFTDTQYF,.,few,TRBJ2-3,TRBV5-1
TGTGCCAGCAGCTCATATGGGCCCTATAATTCACCCCTCCACTTT,CASSSYGPYNSPLHF,.,.,TRBJ1-6,TRBV5-5